The TCR beta chain described here comes from a study of T cells after yellow fever vaccination. This clonotype was detected many times. Template-switching 5'RACE yielded the TCR cDNA; a universal primer site and UMIs were added in the process. TCRdb reprocessed the 5' RACE reads with MiXCR, giving one entry per CDR3 protein. In the table there are 45,000 to 60,000 distinct CDR3 sequences, 6.6% of which are singletons. The CDR3 totals 14 residues. Per the germline V gene, CDR1 is SNHLY and CDR2 is FYNNEI. The V and J ends lost 7 bases and 5 bases, in that order; junction bases with no gene match: 10. V gene TRBV2 combines with J gene TRBJ2-5; TRBD2 matches at 7 bases. Sequenced material: CD8+ T cells not binding an NS4B(214-222) dextramer, sorted from PBMCs, taken roughly 45 days after the first yellow fever vaccination. The TCR comes from a man aged 18-30 years who received the YFV17D yellow fever vaccine. The CDR3 DNA reads TGTGCCAGCACCGGAGGACTAGTTAGTGAGACCCAGTACTTC. This codes for CASTGGLVSETQYF.